These T cell receptor beta chains were read from a single sample in a study of Ad26.COV2.S vaccination and SARS-CoV-2 variants. The repertoire was sequenced with immunoSEQ multiplex PCR; TCRdb's copy has only in-frame clones and lacks some. Of over 450,000 clones in the sample, 89% were seen once. The source was peripheral blood, collected in a trial of Ad26.COV2.S vaccine versus placebo. The receptors were sampled from a person between 18 and 60 years old who received the Ad26.COV2.S COVID-19 vaccine or a placebo. Each CDR3 is given with its conserved first and last residue. Each record gives: V gene, clone size, J gene, D gene, CDR3 DNA, CDR3 protein. D genes are given only for firm matches. The size of a clone is reported for some rows only, either as once, few or many, or as a class for expanded clones.

TRBV27	.	TRBJ1-2	TRBD1	TGTGCCAGCAGGAGGGACAGGGTTTTCGGTGGCTACACCTTC	CASRRDRVFGGYTF
TRBV13	.	TRBJ2-3	.	TGTGCCAGCAGCTCCTCAGGGAACGGGGCATATACGCAGTATTTT	CASSSSGNGAYTQYF
TRBV5-1	.	TRBJ1-2	.	TGCGCCAGCAGCTTAGGCAGCAACGCTAACTATGGCTACACCTTC	CASSLGSNANYGYTF
TRBV6-5	.	TRBJ1-3	TRBD1	TGTGCCACCGGGACAGACGGAAACACCATATATTTT	CATGTDGNTIYF
TRBV19	.	TRBJ2-7	TRBD1	TGTGCCAGCCACCCCCCGGGACAGCAGTCCGAGCAGTACTTC	CASHPPGQQSEQYF
TRBV27	.	TRBJ1-2	.	TGTGCCAGCAGTTTATCGATGGGGGCTGGCTACACCTTC	CASSLSMGAGYTF
TRBV6-2/TRBV6-3	.	TRBJ2-7	TRBD1	TGTGCCAGCAGTTACTCGAAGGACAGGGACTACGAGCAGTACTTC	CASSYSKDRDYEQYF
TRBV6-6	.	TRBJ1-5	.	TGTGCCAGCAGATCTCAGGAGAACAATCAGCCCCAGCATTTT	CASRSQENNQPQHF
TRBV5-1	.	TRBJ2-6	.	TGCGCCAGCAGCTTGATGTCTTCCTCTGGGGCCAACGTCCTGACTTTC	CASSLMSSSGANVLTF
TRBV4-1	.	TRBJ1-2	.	TGCGCCAGCAGCCAAGAGGGAGCCAGGAGTTATGGCTACACCTTC	CASSQEGARSYGYTF
TRBV7-2	.	TRBJ2-5	TRBD1	TGTGCCAGCAGCTTAGCGGGACAGGGTACCCAAGAGACCCAGTACTTC	CASSLAGQGTQETQYF
TRBV7-2	once	TRBJ1-5	.	TGTGCCAGCAGCTTAGTCCAGGGAGGCCAGCCCCAGCATTTT	CASSLVQGGQPQHF
TRBV5-1	.	TRBJ1-1	.	TGCGCCAGCAGCTTGGGAATCGTTAGGGTGAACACTGAAGCTTTCTTT	CASSLGIVRVNTEAFF
TRBV6-5	.	TRBJ1-6	.	TGTGCCAGCAGTTACTCCGGGCAGGGAATCTCCCTCCACTTT	CASSYSGQGISLHF
TRBV19	once	TRBJ2-5	.	TGTGCCAGTAGTCCAGGGGACGGAGATTACCAAGAGACCCAGTACTTC	CASSPGDGDYQETQYF
TRBV13	.	TRBJ2-5	TRBD2	TGTGCCAGCAGCCCACCCCAGCGGGAGAGGGAGACCCAGTACTTC	CASSPPQRERETQYF
TRBV28	.	TRBJ2-1	.	TGTGCCAGCACCTCTCCAAGCTCCTACAATGAGCAGTTCTTC	CASTSPSSYNEQFF
TRBV30	.	TRBJ2-7	TRBD1	TGTGCCTGGAGCCCGACCAAAAGGTGGACAGGGGTTTCTAAGGCCTACGAGCAGTACTTC	CAWSPTKRWTGVSKAYEQYF
TRBV6-2/TRBV6-3	.	TRBJ2-7	.	TGTGCCAGCAGTTCCGGGGCGTCCTACGAGCAGTACTTC	CASSSGASYEQYF
TRBV19	few	TRBJ1-5	.	TGTGCCAGTAGTCAACGGGACACCATGAGCAATCAGCCCCAGCATTTT	CASSQRDTMSNQPQHF
TRBV28	.	TRBJ2-7	.	TGTGCCAGCAGTTTAGGAGGCGGACTAAACTACGAGCAGTACTTC	CASSLGGGLNYEQYF
TRBV6-5	.	TRBJ2-7	.	TGTGCCAGTACCTCCGACGTACCCTACGAGCAGTACTTC	CASTSDVPYEQYF